These 24 T cell receptor beta chains originate from one sample sequenced in a study of cytomegalovirus exposure and HLA in healthy donors. Use of 60 Vbeta and 13 Jbeta primers characterized the PCR. The assay was immunoSEQ multiplex PCR, and TCRdb's table has in-frame clones only and misses some. The sample lists under 130,000 clones, 65% to 75% occurring once. Sample: PBMCs. These receptors all stem from a middle-aged man in good health and CMV-seropositive.

The chain combines TRBV9 with TRBJ2-7; 13 bases map to TRBD2. The CDR3 totals 15 residues. Germline CDR1 reads SGDLS; CDR2 reads YYNGEE. The J segment lost 7 bases and the V segment lost 6 bases, leaving 10 bases of the junction unmatched. CDR3 nucleotide sequence: TGTGCCAGCACCTCTGGACTAGCGGGAGATGGAGAGCAGTACTTC. Its translation: CASTSGLAGDGEQYF.

This clone showed up just a few times. The chain joins TRBV5-1 to TRBJ1-3; TRBD1 might be the D (6 bases). The CDR3 runs 16 residues. V was clipped by 0 bases and J by 0 bases, with 10 bases between them. Germline V gene data show CDR1 as SGHRS and CDR2 as YFSETQ. The CDR3 DNA follows: TGCGCCAGCAGCTTGGGAGTGACAGGCTCTGGAAACACCATATATTTT. Translation: CASSLGVTGSGNTIYF. Full variable domain (outside the CDR3, taken from reference TRBV5-1 and TRBJ1-3): KAGVTQTPRYLIKTRGQQVTLSCSPISGHRSVSWYQQTPGQGLQFLFEYFSETQRNKGNFPGRFSGRQFSNSRSEMNVSTLELGDSALYLCASSLGVTGSGNTIYFGEGSWLTVV.

The chain has TRBV11-2 and TRBJ2-7, with 9 bases fitting TRBD1. The CDR3 totals 15 residues. The V gene's germline CDR1 is SGHAT and CDR2 FQNNGV. The V and J ends lost 5 bases and 1 base, in that order; junction bases with no gene match: 6. CDR3 nucleotide sequence: TGTGCCAGCAGCAGATCCGGGACAGGGTCCTACGAGCAGTACTTC. This gives the protein CASSRSGTGSYEQYF.

The CDR3 sequence is CASSRGKNTEAFF. The CDR3 bases are TGTGCCAGCAGCAGGGGAAAGAACACTGAAGCTTTCTTT. The gene calls are TRBV6-5 and TRBJ1-1, with D perhaps matching TRBD1 (6 bases). Per germline, CDR1 MNHEY and CDR2 SVGAGI. V was clipped by 6 bases and J by 1 base, with 9 bases between them. The CDR3 has 13 amino acids.

This clone came up a few times. V and J are TRBV10-3 and TRBJ1-3; tentative D call: TRBD1 (5 bases). The CDR3 is made up of 12 amino acids. V lost 1 base and J lost 15, with 13 bases in between. Germline V CDR1 and CDR2: ENHRY, SYGVKD. The CDR3 here is CAISELQGHPYF. The CDR3 DNA is TGTGCCATCAGTGAGTTACAAGGACATCCATATTTT.

A single count supports this clone. V usage is TRBV5-1 and J usage is TRBJ2-1; 7 nucleotides align to TRBD2. Unmatched junction bases numbered 12, after V lost 0 bases and J lost 9 bases. This CDR3 is 16 amino acids long. Germline loops: CDR1 SGHRS, CDR2 YFSETQ. The CDR3 here is CASSLGGSGGHVEQFF. The CDR3 DNA is TGCGCCAGCAGCTTGGGGGGTTCGGGAGGCCACGTTGAGCAGTTCTTC.

V usage is TRBV27 and J usage is TRBJ2-7; 10 positions agree with TRBD1. The CDR3 has 14 residues. CDR1 and CDR2 from the germline V gene are MNHEY and SMNVEV (reference sequence). V dropped 7 bases and J dropped 3; count of bases not matched to a gene: 6. The CDR3 coding sequence is TGTGCCAGCAAAATCGGACAGGGGGGCTACGAGCAGTACTTC. Encoded protein: CASKIGQGGYEQYF.

V gene TRBV19 combines with J gene TRBJ2-3; TRBD2 is a possible D gene (5 bases). Germline-derived CDR1 and CDR2 are LNHDA and SQIVND (reference sequence). CDR3 length: 15 residues. V lost 2 bases and J lost 0, with 9 bases in between. In DNA, the CDR3 is TGTGCCAGTAGTATACGCGGCGGGAGCACAGATACGCAGTATTTT. This encodes CASSIRGGSTDTQYF.

The chain joins TRBV2 to TRBJ2-1, with 12 nucleotides matching TRBD2. The junction had 3 bases not matched to a gene; V was cut back by 6 bases and J by 0 bases. CDR3 size: 16 residues. Germline CDR1 SNHLY, CDR2 FYNNEI. Written as DNA, the CDR3 is TGTGCCAGCAGCGGGACTAGCGGGCCCTCCTACAATGAGCAGTTCTTC. Translation gives CASSGTSGPSYNEQFF.

This clone was seen only a few times. The same CDR3 arises from other DNA sequences in this sample as well. This chain uses TRBV18 with TRBJ2-5, with a weak D call TRBD1 (6 bases). Trimming left V 2 bases short and J 5 bases short, with 9 bases between. CDR3 length equals 13 residues. Germline V CDR1 and CDR2: KGHSH, LQKENI. The CDR3 here is CASSPGGGETQYF. The CDR3 DNA follows: TGTGCCAGCTCACCAGGGGGCGGCGAGACCCAGTACTTC.

The chain recombines TRBV7-2 with TRBJ2-3, with 10 bases aligning to TRBD2. V gave up 4 bases and J gave up 5 bases; unmatched junction bases: 9. The germline CDR1 and CDR2 sequences are SGHTA and FQGNSA. The length of the CDR3 is 16 residues. CDR3 nucleotides: TGTGCCAGCAGCTCCTCTAGCGGGAGAAAAAGAGATACGCAGTATTTT. The encoded protein is CASSSSSGRKRDTQYF.

V is TRBV4-1 and J is TRBJ2-1; TRBD2 matches 8 bases. After removal of 0 bases from V and 4 bases from J, the junction contained 8 bases not matched to a gene. CDR1 is MGHRA, CDR2 YSYEKL, per germline. The CDR3 sequence is 17 residues long. The CDR3 spells CASSQEGERETYNEQFF. The CDR3 region has the DNA TGCGCCAGCAGCCAAGAAGGGGAGCGGGAGACGTACAATGAGCAGTTCTTC.

The gene calls are TRBV7-9 and TRBJ2-5; the match to TRBD2 covers 9 bases. Germline V gene data show CDR1 as SEHNR and CDR2 as FQNEAQ (reference sequence). The CDR3 consists of 18 residues. J was trimmed by 3 bases and V by 5 bases; bases with no gene match: 16. Here the CDR3 reads CASSSLGLAPDLEETQYF. In nucleotides, the CDR3 is TGTGCCAGCAGCAGTCTGGGACTAGCTCCTGATTTGGAAGAGACCCAGTACTTC.

With respect to this clone: Other DNA sequences in this specimen translate into the identical CDR3. The gene calls are TRBV7-2 and TRBJ1-1, with 7 bases matching TRBD1. CDR3 size: 14 residues. CDR1 and CDR2 (germline): SGHTA, FQGNSA. Trimming took 1 base from V and 7 from J; bases not matched to a gene: 6. The CDR3 protein is CASSLGQGSDEAFF. Written as DNA, the CDR3 is TGTGCCAGCAGCTTAGGACAGGGAAGTGATGAAGCTTTCTTT.

In its sample, this clone was seen a few times. In nucleotides, the CDR3 is TGTGCCAGCAGCTCCGGGACAAAAGGGGGCTACACCTTC. Translation gives CASSSGTKGGYTF. This rearrangement joins TRBV2 to TRBJ1-2, with TRBD1 as a possible D gene (6 bases). Germline CDR1 reads SNHLY; CDR2 reads FYNNEI. CDR3 length: 13 amino acids. With 6 bases removed from V and 8 bases from J, the gap between germline ends came to 16 bases.

This rearrangement joins TRBV18 to TRBJ1-3; TRBD1 agrees at 9 bases. Germline CDR1 and CDR2: KGHSH and LQKENI. This CDR3 region has 15 residues. J lost 5 bases, V lost 2 bases, and 4 bases had no gene match. The CDR3 DNA reads as TGTGCCAGCTCACCAACAGGGGGCCTTAGAAACACCATATATTTT. It specifies CASSPTGGLRNTIYF.

This clone was observed a few times. The chain joins TRBV5-1 to TRBJ2-7, with TRBD1 matching over 7 bases. Germline lookup yields CDR1 SGHRS and CDR2 YFSETQ. This CDR3 has 14 amino acids. V trimming: 4 bases; J trimming: 3 bases; junction bases outside the gene matches: 7. CDR3 residues: CASSQDRFYYEQYF. CDR3 sequence (DNA): TGCGCCAGCAGCCAGGACAGGTTTTACTACGAGCAGTACTTC.

The V gene is TRBV15, the J gene TRBJ2-5; D is perhaps TRBD2 (5 bases). The germline V gene encodes CDR1 LNHNV and CDR2 YYDKDF (reference sequence). There are 16 residues in the CDR3. V lost 3 bases to trimming and J lost 5 bases, with 19 bases between them. The CDR3, as DNA: TGTGCCACCAGCAGCCGTGGCCCCCCGCAGCGGGAGACCCAGTACTTC. This translates into CATSSRGPPQRETQYF.

The chain recombines TRBV29-1 with TRBJ2-1, with 7 bases identical to TRBD1. The junction had 11 bases not matched to a gene; V was cut back by 7 bases and J by 2 bases. This CDR3 spans 15 amino acids. Germline CDR1 SQVTM, CDR2 ANQGSEA. CDR3 in amino acids: CSGDTGAQTYNEQFF. DNA for the CDR3: TGCAGCGGGGATACAGGGGCGCAAACCTACAATGAGCAGTTCTTC.

This clone was seen more than once but under ten times. The genes are TRBV11-2 and TRBJ2-5; 14 nucleotides agree with TRBD2. The CDR3 loop spans 17 amino acids. V lost 1 base to trimming and J lost 5 bases; unmatched junction nucleotides: 6. Germline CDR1 SGHAT, CDR2 FQNNGV. The chain's CDR3 is CASSLAGTSGSRETQYF. In DNA form, the CDR3 reads TGTGCCAGCAGCTTAGCCGGGACTAGCGGGAGCCGGGAGACCCAGTACTTC.

This chain connects TRBV4-1 to TRBJ2-2; 8 bases line up with TRBD1. The junction had 4 bases not matched to a gene; V was cut back by 3 bases and J by 1 base. Per the germline V gene, CDR1 is MGHRA and CDR2 is YSYEKL. The CDR3 extends over 16 amino acids. The CDR3 DNA reads as TGCGCCAGCAGCCATAGACAGGGGCAGAACACCGGGGAGCTGTTTTTT. Residues: CASSHRQGQNTGELFF.

The rearrangement uses TRBV7-2 and TRBJ1-5; D is perhaps TRBD1 (5 bases). Per germline, CDR1 SGHTA and CDR2 FQGNSA. The germline V and J ends were trimmed by 2 bases and 6 bases, with 11 bases remaining between them. The CDR3 extends over 14 amino acids. This CDR3 reads CASSLSDRTQPQHF. Written as DNA, the CDR3 is TGTGCCAGCAGCTTATCTGACAGAACTCAGCCCCAGCATTTT.

There are a few counts of this clone. The V gene is TRBV6-4, the J gene TRBJ2-3; tentative D call: TRBD1 (6 bases). The V and J ends lost 3 bases and 4 bases respectively, with 11 bases between them. There are 14 residues in the CDR3. Germline loops: CDR1 MRHNA, CDR2 SNTAGT. The CDR3 DNA sequence: TGTGCCAGCAGTGAAATATCAGGGGCAGATACGCAGTATTTT. Amino acid sequence: CASSEISGADTQYF.

The V call is TRBV27, the J call TRBJ1-5; perhaps TRBD1 as D (6 bases). The CDR3 has 15 amino acids. V lost 4 bases to trimming and J lost 2 bases, with 12 bases between them. The germline CDR1 and CDR2 sequences are MNHEY and SMNVEV (reference sequence). CDR3 DNA sequence: TGTGCCAGCAGTTCCTCAGGGGACGGCAATCAGCCCCAGCATTTT. Translated: CASSSSGDGNQPQHF.